This is a list of T cell receptor beta chains from one sample in a study of beta chain features in type 1 diabetes. Sequenced by immunoSEQ multiplex PCR; TCRdb stores in-frame clones only, minus some. The sample lists around 260,000 clones; around 24% were seen once. The sample was naive CD4+ T cells from blood. The receptors come from a woman aged 25-40 years with type 1 diabetes. Each CDR3 is given with its conserved first and last residue. D genes are given only for firm matches. A clone size is listed for some rows: how often the clone was seen (once, few, many), or a class if it is expanded.

size,length,D,V,J,CDR3,DNA
-,12,-,TRBV19,TRBJ1-1,CASSVGGTEAFF,TGTGCCAGTAGTGTCGGGGGGACTGAAGCTTTCTTT
few,14,-,TRBV7-7,TRBJ2-2,CASSLRHGTGELFF,TGTGCTAGCAGCTTACGACACGGCACCGGGGAGCTGTTTTTT
-,16,TRBD2,TRBV5-1,TRBJ2-3,CASSLGAGGPTDTQYF,TGCGCCAGCAGCTTGGGGGCGGGGGGCCCCACAGATACGCAGTATTTT
-,18,TRBD1,TRBV11-2,TRBJ2-5,CASSLIRDRGVERQTQYF,TGTGCCAGCAGCTTAATACGGGACAGGGGGGTTGAACGGCAGACCCAGTACTTC
-,16,TRBD2,TRBV14,TRBJ2-7,CASSQRRLASVYEQYF,TGTGCCAGCAGCCAGAGAAGACTAGCTTCGGTCTACGAGCAGTACTTC
few,15,TRBD1,TRBV9,TRBJ2-1,CASSVETGAYNEQFF,TGTGCCAGCAGCGTAGAGACAGGGGCCTACAATGAGCAGTTCTTC
-,15,TRBD1,TRBV2,TRBJ2-1,CASSESGGTYNEQFF,TGTGCCAGCAGTGAATCAGGGGGCACGTACAATGAGCAGTTCTTC
few,13,-,TRBV7-9,TRBJ2-7,CASSSAGGYEQYF,TGTGCCAGCAGCTCCGCGGGTGGCTACGAGCAGTACTTC
-,14,-,TRBV5-1,TRBJ2-5,CASSLSGLKETQYF,TGCGCCAGCAGCTTGTCGGGACTGAAAGAGACCCAGTACTTC
-,15,TRBD1,TRBV28,TRBJ1-1,CASTMEAGGQTEAFF,TGTGCCAGCACAATGGAGGCAGGGGGCCAGACTGAAGCTTTCTTT
-,15,-,TRBV7-6,TRBJ2-7,CASSSRDKGAYEQYF,TGTGCCAGCAGCTCACGGGACAAGGGGGCCTACGAGCAGTACTTC
few,15,TRBD2,TRBV28,TRBJ2-1,CASSSSGSSYNEQFF,TGTGCCAGCAGTTCTAGCGGGAGCTCCTACAATGAGCAGTTCTTC
-,16,-,TRBV29-1,TRBJ1-1,CSVLVRGGRLNTEAFF,TGCAGCGTTCTTGTTCGGGGAGGACGGCTGAACACTGAAGCTTTCTTT
few,15,TRBD2,TRBV19,TRBJ2-1,CASSGPASGSYEQFF,TGTGCCAGTAGTGGTCCGGCTAGCGGGAGCTATGAGCAGTTCTTC
few,14,-,TRBV2,TRBJ1-2,CASSEGGRGYGYTF,TGTGCCAGCAGTGAAGGAGGCAGGGGCTATGGCTACACCTTC
-,19,TRBD1,TRBV4-1,TRBJ2-3,CASSQDRADRGLIADTQYF,TGCGCCAGCAGCCAAGATCGGGCGGACAGGGGGTTAATCGCAGATACGCAGTATTTT
-,17,TRBD2,TRBV9,TRBJ2-1,CASSAISRAGGYNEQFF,TGTGCCAGCAGCGCCATTTCTAGAGCGGGAGGATACAATGAGCAGTTCTTC
-,14,TRBD1,TRBV19,TRBJ1-5,CASRSGQGDQPQHF,TGTGCCAGTAGGAGCGGACAGGGTGACCAGCCCCAGCATTTT
-,16,TRBD2,TRBV27,TRBJ2-5,CASSLGLAGGFETQYF,TGTGCCAGCAGTCTAGGGCTAGCGGGAGGATTTGAGACCCAGTACTTC
-,15,-,TRBV9,TRBJ2-6,CASSRRSSGANVLTF,TGTGCCAGCAGCCGAAGGAGCTCTGGGGCCAACGTCCTGACTTTC
-,14,-,TRBV5-1,TRBJ2-6,CASSHGSGANVLTF,TGCGCCAGCAGTCACGGCTCTGGGGCCAACGTCCTGACTTTC
few,13,-,TRBV30,TRBJ2-3,CAWMRDLTDTQYF,TGTGCCTGGATGCGGGACCTCACAGATACGCAGTATTTT
-,13,-,TRBV19,TRBJ1-1,CASSKGMNTEAFF,TGTGCCAGTAGTAAGGGGATGAACACTGAAGCTTTCTTT
-,12,-,TRBV5-4,TRBJ2-4,CASSPLGFIQYF,TGTGCCAGCAGCCCTCTAGGATTCATTCAGTACTTC
-,13,-,TRBV5-4,TRBJ2-1,CASSISGGNEQFF,TGTGCCAGCAGCATCAGCGGCGGGAATGAGCAGTTCTTC
-,15,-,TRBV7-9,TRBJ2-5,CASSFLDSDQGTQYF,TGTGCCAGCAGCTTCTTGGACAGCGACCAGGGGACCCAGTACTTC
-,15,-,TRBV29-1,TRBJ1-5,CSVGGLGDSNQPQHF,TGCAGCGTTGGTGGGTTAGGGGATAGCAATCAGCCCCAGCATTTT
-,16,TRBD2,TRBV11-3,TRBJ2-1,CASSLEGTRGAHEQFF,TGTGCCAGCAGCTTAGAGGGGACTAGAGGTGCTCATGAGCAGTTCTTC
-,14,TRBD2,TRBV29-1,TRBJ2-2,CSVLREANTGELFF,TGCAGCGTTTTGCGGGAGGCGAACACCGGGGAGCTGTTTTTT
few,12,-,TRBV2,TRBJ1-2,CASTGRGYGYTF,TGTGCCAGCACGGGCAGGGGCTATGGCTACACCTTC
few,13,-,TRBV7-3,TRBJ1-1,CASSLTPDTEAFF,TGTGCCAGCAGCTTAACCCCGGACACTGAAGCTTTCTTT
-,13,-,TRBV27,TRBJ1-2,CASSFGRGLGYTF,TGTGCCAGCAGTTTCGGCAGGGGTTTAGGCTACACCTTC
-,13,-,TRBV5-1,TRBJ1-2,CASSLVAPYGYTF,TGCGCCAGCAGCTTGGTGGCTCCCTATGGCTACACCTTC
-,13,-,TRBV5-1,TRBJ2-1,CASSSGPGDEQFF,TGCGCCAGCAGCTCGGGACCGGGGGATGAGCAGTTCTTC
-,14,-,TRBV10-3,TRBJ2-2,CAIKVTANTGELFF,TGTGCCATCAAAGTGACAGCGAACACCGGGGAGCTGTTTTTT
-,13,-,TRBV29-1,TRBJ2-3,CSVVARGTDTQYF,TGCAGCGTTGTAGCCAGGGGCACAGATACGCAGTATTTT
few,15,TRBD1,TRBV7-3,TRBJ1-1,CASSLTGTENTEAFF,TGTGCCAGCAGCTTAACAGGGACAGAGAACACTGAAGCTTTCTTT
few,16,-,TRBV13,TRBJ1-2,CASSLGGGGTDYGYTF,TGTGCCAGCAGCTTAGGTGGGGGGGGCACGGACTATGGCTACACCTTC
few,14,-,TRBV19,TRBJ1-2,CASIPQGERYGYTF,TGTGCCAGTATCCCACAGGGAGAGCGCTATGGCTACACCTTC
-,15,TRBD2,TRBV9,TRBJ2-1,CASSVGLGNHNEQFF,TGTGCCAGCAGCGTGGGACTAGGGAATCACAATGAGCAGTTCTTC
-,14,TRBD1,TRBV4-1,TRBJ2-5,CASSRRQGQETQYF,TGCGCCAGCAGCCGCCGACAGGGTCAAGAGACCCAGTACTTC
-,16,TRBD1,TRBV28,TRBJ1-5,CASSPIRTGPKGAQHF,TGTGCCAGCAGCCCGATTCGGACAGGACCCAAAGGGGCCCAGCATTTT
few,15,TRBD2,TRBV4-1,TRBJ2-7,CASSQERLATYEQYF,TGCGCCAGCAGCCAAGAGAGACTAGCGACCTACGAGCAGTACTTC
few,11,-,TRBV16,TRBJ1-1,CASSQWQVIIF,TGTGCCAGCAGCCAATGGCAGGTGATTATCTTT
few,12,-,TRBV2,TRBJ2-7,CASRQVSYEQYF,TGTGCCAGCAGACAGGTGTCCTACGAGCAGTACTTC
-,14,-,TRBV7-2,TRBJ2-5,CASSIARYTETQYF,TGTGCCAGCAGCATAGCTCGCTATACGGAGACCCAGTACTTC
-,13,TRBD2,TRBV29-1,TRBJ2-7,CSVAGRSSYEQYF,TGCAGCGTGGCCGGGAGGAGCTCCTACGAGCAGTACTTC